What follows are 16 T cell receptor beta chains derived from one specimen sequenced in a study of shared clonotypes between healthy human individuals. Sequencing used immunoSEQ multiplex PCR; TCRdb keeps in-frame clones, though not all of them. The data hold approximately 2,000,000 clones, with roughly 92% observed a single time. The specimen sequenced was naive CD4+ T cells from PBMCs. Described subset: CD45RA+ positively selected. These receptors were obtained from a man aged 18-30 years in good health. Some clones in this sample may be carry-over from other donors' samples.

This rearrangement joins TRBV7-3 to TRBJ2-3; D is perhaps TRBD1 or TRBD2 (5 bases each). The CDR3 has 16 amino acids. Trimming pared 4 bases from V and 4 bases from J, leaving 18 bases between. Looked up from germline, CDR1 is SGHTA and CDR2 is FQGTGA. The DNA of the CDR3 is TGTGCCAGCAGCTACGGCATCGGGACCGGGGCAGATACGCAGTATTTT. Protein product: CASSYGIGTGADTQYF. The whole variable domain, remainder taken from reference TRBV7-3 and TRBJ2-3, is GAGVSQTPSNKVTEKGKYVELRCDPISGHTALYWYRQSLGQGPEFLIYFQGTGAADDSGLPNDRFFAVRPEGSVSTLKIQRTERGDSAVYLCASSYGIGTGADTQYFGPGTRLTVL.

The chain combines TRBV6-6 with TRBJ1-3; maybe TRBD1 (6 bases). The CDR3 is 16 residues long. V was shortened by 4 bases and J by 0 bases, with 13 bases between the two germline ends. Germline V lookup: CDR1 MNHNY, CDR2 SVGAGI (reference sequence). CDR3 nucleotides: TGTGCCAGCAGTTGGAACAGGGAGAGCTCTGGAAACACCATATATTTT. Encoded protein: CASSWNRESSGNTIYF.

The rearrangement links TRBV5-1 to TRBJ2-1, with D perhaps matching TRBD2 (7 bases). Trimming took 6 bases from V and 5 from J, leaving 15 bases between them. CDR1 is SGHRS and CDR2 is YFSETQ in the germline V gene. The CDR3 runs to 14 residues. The CDR3 sequence: CASTWGLADNEQFF. The CDR3 nucleotides read TGCGCCAGCACCTGGGGGCTAGCGGACAATGAGCAGTTCTTC.

The J gene is TRBJ1-1, the V gene TRBV27; possible D gene TRBD1, 6 bases. This CDR3 has 16 residues. Germline values: CDR1 MNHEY, CDR2 SMNVEV (reference sequence). With 6 bases removed from V and 0 bases from J, the gap between germline ends came to 17 bases. The CDR3 region has the DNA TGTGCCAGCAGACCGACAGGATCCCTGATGAACACTGAAGCTTTCTTT. Translation gives CASRPTGSLMNTEAFF.

J is TRBJ1-2 and V is TRBV2, with D hard to call. Germline V gives CDR1 SNHLY, CDR2 FYNNEI. The CDR3 contains 12 residues. Trimming took 8 bases from V and 2 from J, leaving 9 bases between them. CDR3: CASQVSNYGYTF. The CDR3 DNA is TGTGCCAGCCAGGTATCGAACTATGGCTACACCTTC.

J is TRBJ2-2 and V is TRBV6-1; tentative D call: TRBD2 (5 bases). The CDR3 totals 16 residues. Looked up from germline, CDR1 is MNHNS and CDR2 is SASEGT. V gave up 4 bases and J gave up 1 base, with 13 bases separating them. The CDR3 reads CASSGPLGGNTGELFF. The CDR3 DNA is TGTGCCAGCAGTGGTCCTCTCGGAGGGAACACCGGGGAGCTGTTTTTT.

The rearrangement uses TRBV29-1 and TRBJ1-3; D remains unclear. Between the trimmed V and J ends, which lost 6 bases and 1 base, there was a span of 13 bases. The CDR3 contains 14 residues. Germline CDR1 and CDR2: SQVTM and ANQGSEA. The CDR3 DNA sequence: TGCAGCGTCCACCGGACTGGGTCTGGAAACACCATATATTTT. Amino acids: CSVHRTGSGNTIYF.

CDR3 residues: CAWSVRGVMNTEAFF. The CDR3 DNA reads TGTGCCTGGAGTGTACGGGGGGTTATGAACACTGAAGCTTTCTTT. J is TRBJ1-1 and V is TRBV30, with D possibly TRBD1 on 5 matching bases. V shed 0 bases and J shed 0 bases, with 11 bases lying between them. Germline loops: CDR1 GTSNPN, CDR2 SVGIG (reference sequence). This CDR3 has 15 residues.

This clone was observed once. This sequence joins TRBV14 and TRBJ2-7; D is possibly TRBD2 (5 bases). This CDR3 spans 12 amino acids. From germline, CDR1 is SGHDN and CDR2 FVKESK. Trimming took off 4 bases at V and 3 bases at J, with 7 bases between the two ends. DNA for the CDR3: TGTGCCAGCAGCCGAGGAGGCTACGAGCAGTACTTC. Protein: CASSRGGYEQYF.

This clone was recorded once. The chain is built from TRBV7-2 and TRBJ2-5, with 8 bases lining up with TRBD2. There are 16 residues in the CDR3. The trim removed 3 bases at V and 2 bases at J, leaving 8 bases unmatched. Germline V gene data show CDR1 as SGHTA and CDR2 as FQGNSA. The CDR3 DNA reads as TGTGCCAGCAGCTTGGGGCCCGGGAGGGGTCAAGAGACCCAGTACTTC. This encodes CASSLGPGRGQETQYF.

This clone is a singleton in its sample. The V call is TRBV27, the J call TRBJ2-1, with 9 bases lining up with TRBD1. V lost 7 bases, J lost 15 bases, and 19 bases stayed unmatched. Germline V gene data show CDR1 as MNHEY and CDR2 as SMNVEV (reference sequence). The CDR3 contains 15 residues. The CDR3 sequence: CASTKIGTGNWVRFF. Written as DNA, the CDR3 is TGTGCCAGCACCAAAATAGGGACAGGGAACTGGGTCAGGTTCTTC.

The chain carries TRBV9 and TRBJ2-5, with 9 bases fitting TRBD1. This CDR3 has 13 residues. V gave up 0 bases and J gave up 12 bases; unmatched junction bases: 6. Germline values: CDR1 SGDLS, CDR2 YYNGEE. The CDR3 spells CASSVGDREPEYF. The CDR3 coding sequence is TGTGCCAGCAGCGTAGGGGACAGGGAGCCAGAGTACTTC. Combining the CDR3 with reference TRBV9 and TRBJ2-5 gives the whole variable domain DSGVTQTPKHLITATGQRVTLRCSPRSGDLSVYWYQQSLDQGLQFLIQYYNGEERAKGNILERFSAQQFPDLHSELNLSSLELGDSALYFCASSVGDREPEYFGPGTRLLVL.

This sequence joins TRBV7-2 and TRBJ2-2; D might be TRBD1 (5 bases). The germline gives CDR1 SGHTA, CDR2 FQGNSA. V dropped 2 bases and J dropped 4 bases, with 17 bases sitting between them. This CDR3 has 17 residues. The CDR3 sequence: CASSLRSGPGSTGELFF. In DNA, the CDR3 is TGTGCCAGCAGCTTAAGGAGTGGGCCAGGGTCCACCGGGGAGCTGTTTTTT. Variable domain in full (rest from reference TRBV7-2 and TRBJ2-2): GAGVSQSPSNKVTEKGKDVELRCDPISGHTALYWYRQSLGQGLEFLIYFQGNSAPDKSGLPSDRFSAERTGGSVSTLTIQRTQQEDSAVYLCASSLRSGPGSTGELFFGEGSRLTVL.

V usage is TRBV6-5 and J usage is TRBJ1-3; D not certain. CDR1 and CDR2 from the germline V gene are MNHEY and SVGAGI. The V gene lost 2 bases and the J gene lost 0 bases, with 5 bases spanning the gap. This CDR3 has 14 amino acids. The CDR3 nucleotides are TGTGCCAGCAGTTACAAGTACTCTGGAAACACCATATATTTT. As protein: CASSYKYSGNTIYF.

The DNA of the CDR3 is TGCGCCAGCAGCCCTGCGAACTCTGGGGCCAACGTCCTGACTTTC. This encodes CASSPANSGANVLTF. This sequence joins TRBV5-1 and TRBJ2-6; the D is unclear. The V end lost 4 bases, the J end lost 0 bases, and 8 bases lay between the germline ends. Germline values: CDR1 SGHRS, CDR2 YFSETQ. The CDR3 has 15 amino acids.

V gene TRBV10-3 combines with J gene TRBJ2-1; D unclear. Per the germline V gene, CDR1 is ENHRY and CDR2 is SYGVKD. This CDR3 spans 13 amino acids. Between the trimmed V and J ends, which lost 7 bases and 2 bases, there was a span of 9 bases. CDR3 bases: TGTGCCATCACAGCGTCCCCCTACAATGAGCAGTTCTTC. This sequence encodes CAITASPYNEQFF.